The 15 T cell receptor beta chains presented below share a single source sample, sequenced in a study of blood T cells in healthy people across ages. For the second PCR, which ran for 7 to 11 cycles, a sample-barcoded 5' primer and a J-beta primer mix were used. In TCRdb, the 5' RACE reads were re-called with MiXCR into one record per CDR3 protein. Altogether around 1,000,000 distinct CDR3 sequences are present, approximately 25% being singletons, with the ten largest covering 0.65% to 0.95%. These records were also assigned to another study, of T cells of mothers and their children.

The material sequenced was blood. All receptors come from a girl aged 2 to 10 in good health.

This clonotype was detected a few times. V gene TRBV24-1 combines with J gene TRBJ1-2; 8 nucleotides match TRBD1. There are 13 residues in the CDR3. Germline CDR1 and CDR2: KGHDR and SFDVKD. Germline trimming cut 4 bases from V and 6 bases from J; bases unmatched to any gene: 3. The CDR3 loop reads CATSELTGDGYTF. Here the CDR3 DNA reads TGTGCCACCAGTGAACTGACAGGGGATGGCTACACCTTC.

The CDR3 DNA sequence: TGTGCCAGCAGTTTGCAGGGAGGACAGAATCAGCCCCAGCATTTT. Protein product: CASSLQGGQNQPQHF. The genes are TRBV27 and TRBJ1-5, with D maybe TRBD1 (6 bases). The V end was cut by 3 bases, the J end by 4 bases, with 13 bases between. The CDR3 is 15 residues long. Germline lookup yields CDR1 MNHEY and CDR2 SMNVEV (reference sequence).

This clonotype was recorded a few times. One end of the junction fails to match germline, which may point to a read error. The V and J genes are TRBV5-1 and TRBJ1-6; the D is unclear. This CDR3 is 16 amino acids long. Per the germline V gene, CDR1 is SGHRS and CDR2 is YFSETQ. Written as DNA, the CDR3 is TGCGCCAGCGGCTTGGGGTCGCACTCCTATAATTCACCCCTCCACTTT. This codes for CASGLGSHSYNSPLHF.

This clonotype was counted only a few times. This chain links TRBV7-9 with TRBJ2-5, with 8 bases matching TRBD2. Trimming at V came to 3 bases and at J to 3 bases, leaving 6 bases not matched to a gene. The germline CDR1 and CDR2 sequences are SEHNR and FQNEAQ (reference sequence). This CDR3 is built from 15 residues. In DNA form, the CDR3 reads TGTGCCAGCAGCTTTCGGGAGGGACGGGAAGAGACCCAGTACTTC. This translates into CASSFREGREETQYF. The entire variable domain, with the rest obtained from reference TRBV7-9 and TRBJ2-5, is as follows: DTGVSQNPRHKITKRGQNVTFRCDPISEHNRLYWYRQTLGQGPEFLTYFQNEAQLEKSRLLSDRFSAERPKGSFSTLEIQRTEQGDSAMYLCASSFREGREETQYFGPGTRLLVL.

CDR3 protein: CASTLLLGTDTQYF. CDR3 bases: TGTGCCAGCACCTTACTGCTAGGCACAGATACGCAGTATTTT. V is TRBV12-3 or TRBV12-4 and J is TRBJ2-3; D is unclear. This CDR3 spans 14 amino acids. V lost 7 bases and J lost 1, with 12 bases in between.

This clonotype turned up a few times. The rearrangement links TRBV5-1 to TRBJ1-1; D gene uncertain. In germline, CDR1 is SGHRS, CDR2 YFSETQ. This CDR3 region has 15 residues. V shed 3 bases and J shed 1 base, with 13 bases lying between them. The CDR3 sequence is CASSSYLGGNTEAFF. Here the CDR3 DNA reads TGCGCCAGCAGCTCTTATTTGGGCGGGAACACTGAAGCTTTCTTT.

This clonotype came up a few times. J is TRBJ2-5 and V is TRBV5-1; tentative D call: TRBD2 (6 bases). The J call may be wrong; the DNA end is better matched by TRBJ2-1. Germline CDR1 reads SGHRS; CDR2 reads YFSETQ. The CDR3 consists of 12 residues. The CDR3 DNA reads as TGCGCCAGCAGCTTTGGAGGGGATGAGCAGTTCTTC. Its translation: CASSFGGDEQFF.

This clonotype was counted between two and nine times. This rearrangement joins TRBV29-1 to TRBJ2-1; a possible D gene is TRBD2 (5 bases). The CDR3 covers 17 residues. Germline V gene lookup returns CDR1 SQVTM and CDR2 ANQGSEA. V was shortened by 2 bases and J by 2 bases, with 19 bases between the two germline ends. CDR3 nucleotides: TGCAGCGTTGAACTGGATAGCGTTCGGATCCCCTACAATGAGCAGTTCTTC. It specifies CSVELDSVRIPYNEQFF.

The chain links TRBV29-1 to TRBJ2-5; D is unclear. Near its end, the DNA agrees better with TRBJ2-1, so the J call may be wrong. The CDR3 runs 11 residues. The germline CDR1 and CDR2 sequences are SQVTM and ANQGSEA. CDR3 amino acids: CSTGPVNEQFF. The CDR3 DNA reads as TGCAGCACTGGGCCAGTCAATGAGCAGTTCTTC.

The CDR3: CASSFRLSGQPQHF. The DNA of the CDR3 is TGTGCCAGCAGTTTTCGGCTTTCAGGACAGCCCCAGCATTTT. This sequence joins TRBV12-3 or TRBV12-4 and TRBJ1-5; D remains unclear. With 3 bases removed from V and 7 bases from J, the gap between germline ends came to 13 bases. The CDR3 is 14 residues long.

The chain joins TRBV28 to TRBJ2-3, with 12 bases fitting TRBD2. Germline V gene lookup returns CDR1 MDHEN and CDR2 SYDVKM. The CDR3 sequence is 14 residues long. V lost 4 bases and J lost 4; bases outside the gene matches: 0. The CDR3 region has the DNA TGTGCCAGCAGTTCTAGCGGGAGGGCAGATACGCAGTATTTT. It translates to CASSSSGRADTQYF.

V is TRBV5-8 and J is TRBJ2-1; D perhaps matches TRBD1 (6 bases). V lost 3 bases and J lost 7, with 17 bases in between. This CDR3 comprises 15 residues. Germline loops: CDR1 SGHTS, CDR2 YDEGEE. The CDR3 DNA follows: TGTGCCAGCAGCTACTTACAGGGTACAGGGAATGAGCAGTTCTTC. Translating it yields CASSYLQGTGNEQFF.

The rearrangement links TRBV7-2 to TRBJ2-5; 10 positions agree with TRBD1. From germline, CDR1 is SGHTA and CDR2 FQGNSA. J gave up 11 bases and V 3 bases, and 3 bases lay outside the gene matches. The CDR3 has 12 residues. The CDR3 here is CASSFPGQGQYF. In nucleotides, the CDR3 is TGTGCCAGCAGCTTTCCGGGACAGGGGCAGTACTTC.

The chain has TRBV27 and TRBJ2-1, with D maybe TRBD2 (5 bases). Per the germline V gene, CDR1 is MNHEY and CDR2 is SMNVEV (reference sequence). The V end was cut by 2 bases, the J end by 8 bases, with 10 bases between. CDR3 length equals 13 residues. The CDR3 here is CASSLGFSDEQFF. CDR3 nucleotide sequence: TGTGCCAGCAGTTTAGGGTTTAGCGATGAGCAGTTCTTC.

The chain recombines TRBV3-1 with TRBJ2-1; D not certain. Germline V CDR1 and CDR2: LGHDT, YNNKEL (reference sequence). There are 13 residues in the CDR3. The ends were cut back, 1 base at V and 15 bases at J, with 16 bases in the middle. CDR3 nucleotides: TGTGCCAGCAGCCAAGGATCTCAGTGGGTGCGGTTCTTC. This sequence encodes CASSQGSQWVRFF.